This entry is about one TCR beta chain. Recruitment covered 20 to 25 US areas and drew participants whose ages spanned about 18 to 89 years. Donors in Cohort 3 counted as recovered after two negative PCRs, clearance, or symptom resolution. This entry is derived from a study of blood T cell repertoires in COVID-19. The data were produced by immunoSEQ multiplex PCR, yet TCRdb's version contains in-frame clones alone and is incomplete. Of 210,000 or so clones in the sample, under 90% were seen once. Per germline, CDR1 MNHEY and CDR2 SVGAGI. The CDR3 covers 15 residues. J gave up 4 bases and V 7 bases, and 6 bases lay outside the gene matches.

The sequence came from a man in his 60s who had recovered from COVID-19. V gene TRBV6-5 combines with J gene TRBJ2-1; 11 positions agree with TRBD1. Sequencing was done on a sample of PBMCs or T cells enriched from blood (not recorded which). The CDR3 DNA sequence: TGTGCCAGCAAAAAGGACAGGGGGCTGTACAATGAGCAGTTCTTC. It yields the protein CASKKDRGLYNEQFF.